These T cell receptor beta chains were read from a single sample in a study of cytomegalovirus exposure and HLA in healthy donors. Generated by immunoSEQ multiplex PCR, the TCRdb table keeps only in-frame clones and is missing some. The sample records 79,000 or so clones, 79% being singletons. Sequenced sample: PBMCs. The receptor set was obtained from a woman in her thirties or forties in good health and CMV-seropositive. The CDR3 runs from the conserved cysteine through the conserved F or W. D genes are given only for firm matches. Clone size is stated in some rows and not others, as once, few, many or a class when expanded.

>TRBV25-1|TRBJ2-1|NA|TRBD2
CASSDGREGVNEQFF
TGTGCCAGCAGTGATGGGCGGGAGGGCGTAAATGAGCAGTTCTTC
>TRBV2|TRBJ1-4|NA|NA
CASSDWLVATNEKLFF
TGTGCCAGCAGTGATTGGTTAGTGGCAACTAATGAAAAACTGTTTTTT
>TRBV5-1|TRBJ1-1|NA|TRBD1
CASSRQGALNTEAFF
TGCGCCAGCAGCCGACAGGGGGCATTGAACACTGAAGCTTTCTTT
>TRBV2|TRBJ1-2|NA|TRBD1
CASIQGLGYGYTF
TGTGCCAGTATACAGGGGTTGGGCTATGGCTACACCTTC
>TRBV9|TRBJ1-1|NA|NA
CASSVDTGNTEAFF
TGTGCCAGCAGCGTAGACACAGGGAACACTGAAGCTTTCTTT
>TRBV7-2|TRBJ2-1|NA|TRBD2
CASSQGLAGGQRNEQFF
TGTGCCAGCAGCCAAGGATTAGCGGGAGGCCAACGCAATGAGCAGTTCTTC
>TRBV4-2|TRBJ1-2|NA|NA
CASSQDGGSDGYTF
TGTGCCAGCAGCCAAGATGGGGGGTCTGATGGCTACACCTTC
>TRBV25-1|TRBJ2-5|NA|TRBD1
CASSAQPLWDSQETQYF
TGTGCCAGCAGTGCTCAACCCCTTTGGGACAGTCAAGAGACCCAGTACTTC
>TRBV18|TRBJ2-7|NA|TRBD1
CASSPMDRGTFYEQYF
TGTGCCAGCTCACCTATGGACAGGGGGACCTTCTACGAGCAGTACTTC
>TRBV19|TRBJ1-2|few|NA
CASSYTRDLYGYTF
TGTGCCAGTAGTTACACGCGGGATCTCTATGGCTACACCTTC
>TRBV5-4|TRBJ2-7|NA|TRBD1
CASSPGQGTDHF
TGTGCCAGCAGCCCGGGACAGGGTACGGACCACTTC
>TRBV5-1|TRBJ1-6|NA|TRBD1
CASSEWTGVGNSPLHF
TGCGCCAGCAGCGAGTGGACAGGGGTTGGTAATTCACCCCTCCACTTT
>TRBV5-1|TRBJ1-2|NA|TRBD1
CASRGGTGVPHPYGYTF
TGCGCCAGCAGGGGGGGGACAGGGGTCCCCCACCCTTATGGCTACACCTTC
>TRBV18|TRBJ2-3|NA|NA
CASGRDTHSTDTQYF
TGTGCCAGCGGCCGGGACACCCATAGCACAGATACGCAGTATTTT
>TRBV30|TRBJ2-5|NA|NA
CALGGTQTWETQYF
TGTGCCTTGGGGGGAACCCAAACTTGGGAGACCCAGTACTTC
>TRBV6-5|TRBJ1-2|NA|TRBD1
CASSSPGQGTYGYTF
TGTGCCAGCAGTTCCCCGGGACAGGGTACCTATGGCTACACCTTC
>TRBV5-6|TRBJ2-1|NA|TRBD2
CASSLSLAGGSYYNEQFF
TGTGCCAGCAGCTTATCACTAGCGGGGGGGTCCTACTACAATGAGCAGTTCTTC
>TRBV7-9|TRBJ2-1|NA|TRBD2
CASSSPGTSGSIEQFF
TGTGCCAGCAGCTCCCCAGGGACTAGCGGGAGTATTGAGCAGTTCTTC
>TRBV5-6|TRBJ2-5|NA|NA
CASSPDRRETQYF
TGTGCCAGCAGCCCAGACAGACGAGAGACCCAGTACTTC
>TRBV6-1|TRBJ1-6|NA|NA
CASRNYGDLNSPLHF
TGTGCCAGCAGAAATTACGGGGATCTTAATTCACCCCTCCACTTT
>TRBV5-4|TRBJ2-2|NA|NA
CASSLFFSYTTNTGELFF
TGTGCCAGCAGCTTGTTCTTCAGCTATACTACGAACACCGGGGAGCTGTTTTTT
>TRBV2|TRBJ1-2|NA|NA
CASTPGLDYGYTF
TGTGCCAGCACACCGGGACTTGACTATGGCTACACCTTC
>TRBV6-1|TRBJ2-1|NA|TRBD2
CASSDPGLAGPSYNEQFF
TGTGCCAGCAGTGATCCGGGACTAGCGGGGCCCTCCTACAATGAGCAGTTCTTC
>TRBV6-1|TRBJ1-2|NA|NA
CASTQRGGTYYGYTF
TGTGCCAGCACCCAGAGGGGGGGGACATACTATGGCTACACCTTC
>TRBV30|TRBJ2-6|NA|TRBD1
CAWRDRAGANVLTF
TGTGCCTGGAGGGACAGGGCTGGGGCCAACGTCCTGACTTTC
>TRBV18|TRBJ2-7|NA|NA
CASSPSAAAAYEQYF
TGTGCCAGCTCACCAAGTGCGGCGGCCGCCTACGAGCAGTACTTC
>TRBV5-1|TRBJ2-3|NA|TRBD2
CASSRVTSGRTDTQYF
TGCGCCAGCAGCAGGGTGACTAGCGGGAGGACAGATACGCAGTATTTT
>TRBV5-1|TRBJ2-1|NA|TRBD2
CASTKWTSGKNEQFF
TGCGCCAGCACTAAATGGACTAGCGGAAAAAATGAGCAGTTCTTC
>TRBV6-5|TRBJ1-5|few|NA
CASSKGQAGQPQHF
TGTGCCAGCAGTAAGGGGCAGGCTGGTCAGCCCCAGCATTTT